Listed below are T cell receptor beta chains from one sample, sequenced in a study of cytomegalovirus exposure and HLA in healthy donors. Assay: immunoSEQ multiplex PCR; the TCRdb copy retains only in-frame clones and omits some. Among nearly 110,000 clones listed, 60% to 75% were seen once. The sequenced material came from PBMCs. The receptors derive from a man aged 25 to 40 in good health and CMV-seronegative. The CDR3 runs from the conserved cysteine through the conserved F or W. The D gene is left open where the match is weak. Only some rows state a clone size, as once, few, many or a class for expanded clones.

v_call	j_call	clone_size	d_call	cdr3_nt	cdr3_aa
TRBV10-2	TRBJ1-6	NA	NA	TGCGCCAGCACCTTGGACAGTGATAATTCACCCCTCCACTTT	CASTLDSDNSPLHF
TRBV5-1	TRBJ2-7	NA	TRBD2	TGCGCCAGCAGCTCCTCCATTAGCGGGTCCTACGAGCAGTACTTC	CASSSSISGSYEQYF
TRBV10-1	TRBJ2-3	NA	NA	TGCGCCAGCAGCCCACAAAGAGATACGCAGTATTTT	CASSPQRDTQYF
TRBV5-1	TRBJ1-2	NA	NA	TGCGCCAGCAGCGTCGGCGAGGATGGCTACACCTTC	CASSVGEDGYTF
TRBV7-6	TRBJ2-5	few	NA	TGTGCCAGCAGCTTAAGGGGACAAAGGTACCAAGAGACCCAGTACTTC	CASSLRGQRYQETQYF
TRBV7-8	TRBJ2-3	NA	TRBD2	TGTGCCAGCAGCTTAGAATTAGTAGCGGGACTGTCCACTGTAGCAGATACGCAGTATTTT	CASSLELVAGLSTVADTQYF
TRBV2	TRBJ1-2	NA	NA	TGTGCCAGCAGTCCAAACCCTGGACTATCCTATGGCTACACCTTC	CASSPNPGLSYGYTF
TRBV2	TRBJ2-2	once	NA	TGTGCCAGCAGGGTAGATTCGAACACCGGGGAGCTGTTTTTT	CASRVDSNTGELFF
TRBV28	TRBJ1-2	NA	NA	TGTGCCAGCAGTCCCTCAGGGGCGGGTGGCTACACCTTC	CASSPSGAGGYTF
TRBV9	TRBJ1-4	NA	NA	TGTGCCAGCGGATTCAGGGCTCTGGTGGCTAATGAAAAACTGTTTTTT	CASGFRALVANEKLFF
TRBV5-1	TRBJ2-2	NA	NA	TGCGCCAGCAGCTTGGAGGGGTCGGACACCGGGGAGCTGTTTTTT	CASSLEGSDTGELFF
TRBV19	TRBJ1-1	NA	TRBD1	TGTGCCAGTAGTATTCGGACAGGGATGAACACTGAAGCTTTCTTT	CASSIRTGMNTEAFF
TRBV2	TRBJ2-1	NA	TRBD2	TGTGCCAGCAGGGATGTCACGGGCGGGGGGTATACCGATGAGCAGTTCTTC	CASRDVTGGGYTDEQFF
TRBV7-9	TRBJ1-1	NA	NA	TGTGCCAGCAGCTTAGAAGGTGGAGGGAACACTGAAGCTTTCTTT	CASSLEGGGNTEAFF
TRBV4-1	TRBJ1-5	NA	NA	TGCGCCAGCAGCCAAGAGCCAGCGTCAATGGGCAATCAGCCCCAGCATTTT	CASSQEPASMGNQPQHF
TRBV6-4	TRBJ2-7	few	TRBD2	TGTGCCAGCAGTTATAGGGCCGGGACTAGCAACTACGAGCAGTACTTC	CASSYRAGTSNYEQYF
TRBV6-1	TRBJ1-2	NA	NA	TGTGCCAGCAGTGGCGGGAGGTTCGGTGGCTACACCTTC	CASSGGRFGGYTF
TRBV6-5	TRBJ1-1	NA	NA	TGTGCCAGCAGTTACTCGAGTCCAGGGAGGAGCACTGAAGCTTTCTTT	CASSYSSPGRSTEAFF
TRBV6-5	TRBJ2-1	NA	NA	TGTGCCAGCAGTTACGGCGGGACGGCCTCCTACAATGAGCAGTTCTTC	CASSYGGTASYNEQFF
TRBV28	TRBJ2-7	NA	TRBD2	TGTGCCAGCGGGAGCGGGAGGGCCCCCGAGCAGTACTTC	CASGSGRAPEQYF
TRBV2	TRBJ1-2	NA	NA	TGTGCCAGCAGCCTACCACAGGGTAACTATGGCTACACCTTC	CASSLPQGNYGYTF
TRBV5-1	TRBJ2-5	NA	TRBD1	TGCGCCAGCAGCTTGGATACAGGGGCCCAAGAGACCCAGTACTTC	CASSLDTGAQETQYF
TRBV6-5	TRBJ2-1	NA	NA	TGTGCCAGCAGTTACTCAGGGGTCACCTACAATGAGCAGTTCTTC	CASSYSGVTYNEQFF
TRBV9	TRBJ1-2	few	TRBD1	TGTGCCAGCAGAGGACAGGCCCGCTATGGCTACACCTTC	CASRGQARYGYTF
TRBV28	TRBJ1-1	NA	TRBD1	TGTGCCAGCACTTCACCCCATGGGACAGGGGTAGGTGAAGCTTTCTTT	CASTSPHGTGVGEAFF
TRBV11-2	TRBJ2-2	NA	NA	TGTGCCAGCAGCAGAGGGACACGCTACCCCGGGGAGCTGTTTTTT	CASSRGTRYPGELFF
TRBV10-3	TRBJ1-5	NA	TRBD1	TGTGCCATCAGTGATTCAGGGGGTCAGCCCCAGCATTTT	CAISDSGGQPQHF
TRBV9	TRBJ1-3	NA	NA	TGTGCCAGCAGCGTAGAGGGGCAAGGAAACACCATATATTTT	CASSVEGQGNTIYF
TRBV5-4	TRBJ2-1	NA	NA	TGTGCCAGCAGCTTGGAACTATCCTATGAGCAGTTCTTC	CASSLELSYEQFF
TRBV7-9	TRBJ1-5	NA	NA	TGTGCCAGCAGCTTGCAGGGAAATCAGCCCCAGCATTTT	CASSLQGNQPQHF
TRBV6-4	TRBJ1-6	NA	NA	TGTGCCAGCAGTGAAGGAAGGGGGACGGGTTCACCCCTCCACTTT	CASSEGRGTGSPLHF
TRBV7-7	TRBJ2-5	NA	NA	TGTGCCAGCAGCTTGGGGGTTGGAGGGCCCAAAGAGACCCAGTACTTC	CASSLGVGGPKETQYF
TRBV27	TRBJ2-7	few	TRBD1	TGTGCCAGCAGTGACGCCCCGGGACAGGGGGTGTTC	CASSDAPGQGVF
TRBV7-8	TRBJ2-3	few	TRBD2	TGTGCCAGCAGCTTAGCTAGCGGGAGGAACACAGATACGCAGTATTTT	CASSLASGRNTDTQYF
TRBV15	TRBJ2-1	NA	NA	TGTGCCACCAGCGACCCTGGAGGCGTATTACGCAATGAGCAGTTCTTC	CATSDPGGVLRNEQFF